This T cell receptor (beta chain) comes out of a study of T-cell memory formation after mild COVID-19 (dated by TCRdb to the early 2020s). Notes on the research overall: Most TCR sequence clusters were specific to one of the two donors. Two young, previously healthy adult volunteers made up the cohort, one male and one female. In a couple of donors, T-cell clones that expanded and contracted after mild COVID-19 were tracked by sequencing TCRalpha and TCRbeta repertoires over time.

From cysteine to phenylalanine, the CDR3 is 13 amino acids long. CDR3 DNA only is kept here, 39 bases in frame from base 1. Relative to germline, V is 3 bases shorter and J is 5 bases shorter, with 10 bases between their ends. There are a few counts of this clonotype. Its recognized antigen is unknown. No clone much larger than this one lies a single base away; base qualities are absent. What the authors observed across the whole study: Contracting CD4+ clones were found mainly in CM and EM memory subsets, while CD8+ clones were enriched in EMRA. Balanced CD4/CD8 phenotypes were observed for clones contracting from day 15 to 85, whereas a bias towards CD4+ was observed for a second wave of clones expanding from day 15 to 37. The study covered only two mild cases, and larger cohorts including severe cases with pre-infection samples were considered necessary. Some responding clones were detected in pre-infection memory, suggesting pre-existing cross-reactive memory T cells joined the SARS-CoV-2 response. SARS-CoV-2 specificity was not confirmed for the second-wave clones peaking on day 37.

Ficoll-Paque density gradient centrifugation was the method used to isolate PBMCs. TCRdb lists the instrument as Illumina NovaSeq 6000. TCRalpha and TCRbeta cDNA libraries were constructed by 5'RACE with constant-segment primers, with sample barcodes and unique molecular identifiers being introduced. Trizol reagent was used to extract RNA from every sample. Amplification of the libraries took two PCR steps, and the second step added a second sample barcode plus Illumina TruSeq adapters. Sequencing of the libraries was done on an Illumina NovaSeq, producing 2 x 150 bp paired-end reads. The study's own analysis went as follows. Demultiplexing of reads and collapsing into UMI-guided consensus sequences were performed with migec v1.2.7. With mixcr v2.1.11, UMI consensuses were aligned to TRA and TRB V and J templates and assembled into clonotypes. Expanded or contracted clonotypes were those called significant by both edgeR and NoisET, with noise models trained on biological replicates. For edgeR calls, the cutoffs were a false discovery rate-adjusted p below 0.01 and a log2 fold-change threshold of 1. PCA with hierarchical clustering of max-normalized trajectories of the 1000 most abundant clonotypes was used as exploratory dynamics analysis. Separately sequenced CD4+ and CD8+ repertoires were used to assign a CD4 or CD8 phenotype to each responding clone. The public sequencing data were trimmed at Q25 with fastp and processed into clonotypes with MiXCR by TCRdb, which kept only in-frame beta chains. Rows with one shared CDR3 protein collapse into an entry with the most common genes and DNA. The V and J calls reflect TCRdb's pipeline rather than the authors' work. For this sample the table gives about 120,000 distinct CDR3 sequences, of which about 15% were detected only once. The top ten constitute 14% of the sample.

This sequence was found in an adult woman who had mild COVID-19 (a few samples of this study predate the infection). The sample titles of this study are shuffled in the database, so cell type and time point are left out; the donor was told from shared clones. In this chain, TRBV12-3 or TRBV12-4 is recombined with TRBJ2-5; confidence is insufficient to name the D gene. Sequenced input: PBMCs or a T cell subset sorted from them (not recorded which). The nucleotide sequence reads TGTGCCAGCAGTTTCCATAGTTCTGAGACCCAGTACTTC. This translates into CASSFHSSETQYF.